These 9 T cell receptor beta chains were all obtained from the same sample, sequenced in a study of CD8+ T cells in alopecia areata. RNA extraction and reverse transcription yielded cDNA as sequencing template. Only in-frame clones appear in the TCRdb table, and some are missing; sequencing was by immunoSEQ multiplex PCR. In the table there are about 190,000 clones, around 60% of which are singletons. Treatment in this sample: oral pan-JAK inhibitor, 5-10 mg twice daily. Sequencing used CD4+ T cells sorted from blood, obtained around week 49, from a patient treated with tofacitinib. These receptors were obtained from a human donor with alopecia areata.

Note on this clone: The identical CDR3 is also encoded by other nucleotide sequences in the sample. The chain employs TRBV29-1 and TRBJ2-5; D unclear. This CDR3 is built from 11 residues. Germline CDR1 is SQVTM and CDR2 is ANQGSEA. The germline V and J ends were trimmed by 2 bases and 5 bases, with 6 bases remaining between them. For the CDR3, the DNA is TGCAGCGTTGAATTGAGGGAGACCCAGTACTTC. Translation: CSVELRETQYF.

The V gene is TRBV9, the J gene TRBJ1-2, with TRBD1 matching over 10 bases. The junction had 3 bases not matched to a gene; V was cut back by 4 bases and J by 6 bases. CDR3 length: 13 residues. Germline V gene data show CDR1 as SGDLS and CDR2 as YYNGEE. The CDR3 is CASSTGQGDGYTF. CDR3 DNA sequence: TGTGCCAGCAGCACCGGACAGGGGGATGGCTACACCTTC.

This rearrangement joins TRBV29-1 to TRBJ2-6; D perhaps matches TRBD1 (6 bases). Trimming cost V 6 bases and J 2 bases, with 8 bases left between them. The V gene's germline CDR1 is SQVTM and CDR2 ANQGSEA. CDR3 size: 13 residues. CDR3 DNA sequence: TGCAGCGTACAGGGTGCTGGGGCCAACGTCCTGACTTTC. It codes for CSVQGAGANVLTF.

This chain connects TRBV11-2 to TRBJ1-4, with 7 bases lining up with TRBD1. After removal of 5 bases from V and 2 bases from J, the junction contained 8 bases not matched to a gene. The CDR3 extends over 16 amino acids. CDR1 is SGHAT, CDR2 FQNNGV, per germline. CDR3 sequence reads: CASSPTGGGTNEKLFF. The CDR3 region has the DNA TGTGCCAGCAGCCCGACGGGAGGGGGCACTAATGAAAAACTGTTTTTT.

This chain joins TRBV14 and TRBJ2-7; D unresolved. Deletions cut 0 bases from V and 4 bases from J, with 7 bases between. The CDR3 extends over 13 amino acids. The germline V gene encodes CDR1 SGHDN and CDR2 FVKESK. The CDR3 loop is CASSQDTEYEQYF. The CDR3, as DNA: TGTGCCAGCAGCCAAGATACCGAGTACGAGCAGTACTTC.

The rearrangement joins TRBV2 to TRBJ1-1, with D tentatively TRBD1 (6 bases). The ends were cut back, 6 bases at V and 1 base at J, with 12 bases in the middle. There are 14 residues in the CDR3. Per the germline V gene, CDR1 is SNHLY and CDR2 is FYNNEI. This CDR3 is CASSRQASNTEAFF. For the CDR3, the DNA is TGTGCCAGCAGCCGACAGGCCTCGAACACTGAAGCTTTCTTT.

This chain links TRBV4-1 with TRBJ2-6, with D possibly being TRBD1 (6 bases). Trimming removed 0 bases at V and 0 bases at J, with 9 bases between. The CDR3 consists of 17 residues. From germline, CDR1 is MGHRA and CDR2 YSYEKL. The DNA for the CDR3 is TGCGCCAGCAGCCAAGAGACAGGCATCTCTGGGGCCAACGTCCTGACTTTC. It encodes CASSQETGISGANVLTF.

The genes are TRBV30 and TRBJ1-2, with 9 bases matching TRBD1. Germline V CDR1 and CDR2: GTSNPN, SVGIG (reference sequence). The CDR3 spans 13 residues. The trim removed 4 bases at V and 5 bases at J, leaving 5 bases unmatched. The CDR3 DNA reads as TGTGCCTGGAACCGGGACAGGGCATATGGCTACACCTTC. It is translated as CAWNRDRAYGYTF.

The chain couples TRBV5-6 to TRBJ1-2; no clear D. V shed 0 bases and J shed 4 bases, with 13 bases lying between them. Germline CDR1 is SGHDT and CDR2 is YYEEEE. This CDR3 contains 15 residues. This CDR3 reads CASSLGYGESYGYTF. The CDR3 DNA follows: TGTGCCAGCAGCTTGGGATATGGGGAAAGCTATGGCTACACCTTC.